This T cell receptor (beta chain) originates from a study of CD8+CD57+ T cells in acquired aplastic anemia. This CDR3 comprises 8 residues. V lost 6 bases and J lost 6, with 1 base in between. Per the germline V gene, CDR1 is SGHRS and CDR2 is YFSETQ. The template used for profiling TCR beta VDJ and CDR3 was genomic DNA. MiXCR, run by TCRdb on the reads, gives a single entry per CDR3 protein. The table lists around 64,000 distinct CDR3 sequences, 50% to 70% of them singletons. What was sequenced was sorted CD4+, CD8+, or CD8+CD57+ T cells (not recorded which) from PBMCs. V gene TRBV5-1 combines with J gene TRBJ2-7; D is uncertain. This sequence was found in a human donor in good health, serving as a control. The CDR3 DNA reads as TGCGCCAGCACCGAGCAGTACTTC. Translation: CASTEQYF.